This entry is about one T cell receptor beta chain. Antigen unknown. Assay: immunoSEQ multiplex PCR; the TCRdb copy retains only in-frame clones and omits some. The sample gives just over 80,000 clones, 88% of which show up once; more than 0.6% is in the top ten. Systemic immunosuppression or autoimmune disease history was grounds to exclude patients. The J segment lost 5 bases and the V segment lost 6 bases, leaving 13 bases of the junction unmatched. There are 15 residues in the CDR3. Germline V CDR1 and CDR2: SGHDT, YYEEEE. This entry is derived from a study of OX40 agonist ivuxolimab in advanced cancers. In the study overall: Three patients showed partial responses: one hepatocellular carcinoma and two cutaneous melanoma cases.

Overall study findings and caveats: Among the lowest peripheral clonal expansion occurred in 0.1-3.0 mg/kg partial responders.

V usage is TRBV5-6 and J usage is TRBJ2-5; 7 bases are a match to TRBD2. The sequence derives from an adult with an advanced solid tumor such as melanoma, head and neck, liver or kidney cancer. This sample comprised CD4+ or CD8+ T cells sorted from blood, obtained in a trial of the OX40 agonist ivuxolimab. The CDR3 loop reads CASTFGGRVRETQYF. The CDR3 DNA reads as TGTGCCAGCACGTTCGGTGGGAGGGTTCGCGAGACCCAGTACTTC. The complete variable domain, with remaining parts taken from reference TRBV5-6 and TRBJ2-5, reads DAGVTQSPTHLIKTRGQQVTLRCSPKSGHDTVSWYQQALGQGPQFIFQYYEEEERQRGNFPDRFSGHQFPNYSSELNVNALLLGDSALYLCASTFGGRVRETQYFGPGTRLLVL.